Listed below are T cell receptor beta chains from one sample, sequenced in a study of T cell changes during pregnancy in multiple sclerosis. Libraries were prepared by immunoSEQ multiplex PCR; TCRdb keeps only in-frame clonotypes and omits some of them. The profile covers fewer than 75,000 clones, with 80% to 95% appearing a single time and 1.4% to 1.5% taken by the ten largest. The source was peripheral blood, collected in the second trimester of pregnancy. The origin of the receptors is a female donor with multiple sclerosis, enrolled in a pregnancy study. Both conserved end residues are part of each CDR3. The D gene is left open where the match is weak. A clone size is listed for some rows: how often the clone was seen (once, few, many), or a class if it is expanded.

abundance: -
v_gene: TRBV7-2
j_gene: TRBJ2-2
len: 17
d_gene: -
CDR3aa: CASSLAHRVRDTGELFF
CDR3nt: TGTGCCAGCAGCTTAGCCCACAGGGTTCGGGACACCGGGGAGCTGTTTTTT

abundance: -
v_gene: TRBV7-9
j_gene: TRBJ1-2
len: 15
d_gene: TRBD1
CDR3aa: CASSQGQGANYGYTF
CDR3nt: TGTGCCAGCAGTCAAGGACAGGGCGCTAACTATGGCTACACCTTC

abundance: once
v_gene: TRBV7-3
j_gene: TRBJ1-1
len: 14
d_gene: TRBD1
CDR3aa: CASSLWDSRAEAFF
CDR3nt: TGTGCCAGCAGCTTATGGGACAGCCGAGCTGAAGCTTTCTTT

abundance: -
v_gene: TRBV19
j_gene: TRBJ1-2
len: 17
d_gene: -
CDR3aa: CASSIRPLFRGNYGYTF
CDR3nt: TGTGCCAGTAGTATCCGACCCCTTTTTAGGGGGAACTATGGCTACACCTTC

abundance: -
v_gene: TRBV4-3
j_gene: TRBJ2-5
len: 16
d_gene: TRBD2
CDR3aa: CASSQGLAGVLETQYF
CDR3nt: TGCGCCAGCAGCCAAGGACTAGCGGGGGTTTTGGAGACCCAGTACTTC

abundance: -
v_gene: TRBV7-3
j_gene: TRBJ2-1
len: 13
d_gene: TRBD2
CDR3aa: CASSPTSRNEQFF
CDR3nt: TGTGCCAGCAGCCCGACTAGCCGCAATGAGCAGTTCTTC

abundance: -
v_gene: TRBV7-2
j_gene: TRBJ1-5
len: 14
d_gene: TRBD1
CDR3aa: CASSLEGANQPQHF
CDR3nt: TGTGCCAGCAGCTTAGAGGGGGCGAATCAGCCCCAGCATTTT

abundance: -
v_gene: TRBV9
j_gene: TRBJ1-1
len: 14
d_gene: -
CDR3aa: CASSAQGASTEAFF
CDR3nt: TGTGCCAGCAGCGCACAGGGCGCGAGTACTGAAGCTTTCTTT

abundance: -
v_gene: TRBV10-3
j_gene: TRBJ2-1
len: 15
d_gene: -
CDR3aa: CAVRADSNPYNEQFF
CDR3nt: TGTGCCGTGCGGGCAGACTCAAACCCCTACAATGAGCAGTTCTTC

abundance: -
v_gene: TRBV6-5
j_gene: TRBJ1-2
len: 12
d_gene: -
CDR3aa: CASSYAGDGYTF
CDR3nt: TGTGCCAGCAGTTACGCAGGGGATGGCTACACCTTC

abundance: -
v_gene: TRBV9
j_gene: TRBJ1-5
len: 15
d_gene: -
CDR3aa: CASSANRDSNQPQHF
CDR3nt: TGTGCCAGCAGCGCGAACAGGGATAGCAATCAGCCCCAGCATTTT

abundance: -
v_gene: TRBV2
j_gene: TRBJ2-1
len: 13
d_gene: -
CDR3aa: CASSVDSGSEQFF
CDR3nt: TGTGCCAGCAGTGTAGACTCGGGTTCGGAGCAGTTCTTC

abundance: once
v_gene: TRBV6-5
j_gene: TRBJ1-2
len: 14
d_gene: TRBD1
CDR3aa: CASTHRTGMYGYTF
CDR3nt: TGTGCCAGCACCCACCGGACAGGGATGTATGGCTACACCTTC

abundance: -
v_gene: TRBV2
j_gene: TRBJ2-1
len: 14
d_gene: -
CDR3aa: CASSKGLGGHEQFF
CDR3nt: TGTGCCAGCAGTAAGGGACTAGGGGGCCATGAGCAGTTCTTC

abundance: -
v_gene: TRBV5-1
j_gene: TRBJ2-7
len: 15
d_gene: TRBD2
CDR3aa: CASSLLAGGPYEQYF
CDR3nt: TGCGCCAGCAGCTTGTTAGCGGGGGGGCCCTACGAGCAGTACTTC

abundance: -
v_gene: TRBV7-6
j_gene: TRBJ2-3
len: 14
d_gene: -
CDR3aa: CASSSIRREDTQYF
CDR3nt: TGTGCCAGCAGCTCCATTAGGCGGGAAGATACGCAGTATTTT

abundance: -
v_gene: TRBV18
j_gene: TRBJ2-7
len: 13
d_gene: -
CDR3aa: CASSPPHNTGQYF
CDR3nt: TGTGCCAGCTCACCACCGCATAATACCGGGCAGTACTTC

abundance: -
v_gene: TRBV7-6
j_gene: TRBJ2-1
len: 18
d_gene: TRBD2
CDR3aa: CASSPRGTTSRSYNEQFF
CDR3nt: TGTGCCAGCAGCCCTCGAGGGACTACCAGTCGCTCCTACAATGAGCAGTTCTTC

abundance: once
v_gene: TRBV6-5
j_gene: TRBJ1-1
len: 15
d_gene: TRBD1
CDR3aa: CASSYSYRGGTEAFF
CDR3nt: TGTGCCAGCAGTTACTCGTACAGGGGAGGAACTGAAGCTTTCTTT

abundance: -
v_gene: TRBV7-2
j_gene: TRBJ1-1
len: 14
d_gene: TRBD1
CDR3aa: CASSLVQGGTEAFF
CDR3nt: TGTGCCAGCAGCTTAGTTCAGGGGGGCACTGAAGCTTTCTTT

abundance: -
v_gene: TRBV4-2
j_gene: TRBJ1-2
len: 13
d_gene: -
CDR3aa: CASSPDHRAGYTF
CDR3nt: TGTGCCAGCAGCCCCGACCACAGGGCAGGCTACACCTTC

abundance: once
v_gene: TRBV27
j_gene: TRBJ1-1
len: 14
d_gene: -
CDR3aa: CASSFQGSNTEAFF
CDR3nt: TGTGCCAGCAGTTTCCAGGGATCGAACACTGAAGCTTTCTTT

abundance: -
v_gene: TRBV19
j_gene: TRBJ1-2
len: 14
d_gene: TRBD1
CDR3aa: CATLPGQGNYGYTF
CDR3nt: TGTGCCACCCTCCCGGGACAGGGGAACTATGGCTACACCTTC

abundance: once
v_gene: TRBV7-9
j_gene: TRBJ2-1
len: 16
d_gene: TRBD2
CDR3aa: CASSYLLAGLKNEQFF
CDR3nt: TGTGCCAGCAGCTACCTACTAGCGGGGTTGAAAAATGAGCAGTTCTTC

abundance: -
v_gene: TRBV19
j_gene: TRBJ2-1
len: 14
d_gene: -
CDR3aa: CASSLQLPNTEQFF
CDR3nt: TGTGCCAGTAGTCTCCAACTACCTAATACTGAGCAGTTCTTC

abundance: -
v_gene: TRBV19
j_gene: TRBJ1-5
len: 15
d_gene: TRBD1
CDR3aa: CASTPPGQGKQPQHF
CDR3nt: TGTGCCAGTACCCCACCCGGACAGGGCAAGCAGCCCCAGCATTTT

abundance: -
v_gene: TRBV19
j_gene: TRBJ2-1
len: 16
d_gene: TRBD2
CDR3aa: CASSMSGLAVDNEQFF
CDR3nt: TGTGCCAGTAGTATGTCGGGACTAGCGGTGGACAATGAGCAGTTCTTC

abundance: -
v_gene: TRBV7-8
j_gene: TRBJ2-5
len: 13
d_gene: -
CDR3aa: CASSLEGQETQYF
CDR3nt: TGTGCCAGCAGCTTAGAGGGGCAAGAGACCCAGTACTTC

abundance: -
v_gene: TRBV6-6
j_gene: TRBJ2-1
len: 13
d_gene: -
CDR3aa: CASSYSSNNEQFF
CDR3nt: TGTGCCAGCAGTTACTCGAGCAACAATGAGCAGTTCTTC

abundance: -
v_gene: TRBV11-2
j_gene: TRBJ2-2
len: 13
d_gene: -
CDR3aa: CASSLGGTGELFF
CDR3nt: TGTGCCAGCAGCTTAGGAGGCACCGGGGAGCTGTTTTTT

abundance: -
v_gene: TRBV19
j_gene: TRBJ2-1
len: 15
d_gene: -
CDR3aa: CASSIEGSSYNEQFF
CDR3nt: TGTGCCAGTAGTATCGAGGGCAGCTCCTACAATGAGCAGTTCTTC

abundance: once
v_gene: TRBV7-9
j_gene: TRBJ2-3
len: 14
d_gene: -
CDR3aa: CASSLGGYTDTQYF
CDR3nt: TGTGCCAGCAGCTTGGGGGGATACACAGATACGCAGTATTTT

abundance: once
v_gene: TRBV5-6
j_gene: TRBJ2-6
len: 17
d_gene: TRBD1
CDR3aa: CASSFWTGSAGANVLTF
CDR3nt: TGTGCCAGCAGCTTTTGGACAGGGAGCGCTGGGGCCAACGTCCTGACTTTC

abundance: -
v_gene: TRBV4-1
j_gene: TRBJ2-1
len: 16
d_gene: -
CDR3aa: CASSQELVSSYNEQFF
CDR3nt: TGCGCCAGCAGCCAAGAACTAGTTAGCTCCTACAATGAGCAGTTCTTC

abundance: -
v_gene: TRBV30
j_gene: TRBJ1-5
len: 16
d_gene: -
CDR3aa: CAWSPFIGTRNQPQHF
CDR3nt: TGTGCCTGGAGTCCTTTTATCGGGACAAGGAATCAGCCCCAGCATTTT

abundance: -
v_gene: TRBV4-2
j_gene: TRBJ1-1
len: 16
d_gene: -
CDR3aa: CASSQLQGPMNTEAFF
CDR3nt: TGTGCCAGCAGCCAACTACAGGGTCCCATGAACACTGAAGCTTTCTTT

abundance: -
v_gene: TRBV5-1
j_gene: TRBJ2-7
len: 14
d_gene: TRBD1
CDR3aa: CASSLDRDAYEQYF
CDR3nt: TGCGCCAGCAGCCTGGACAGGGACGCCTACGAGCAGTACTTC

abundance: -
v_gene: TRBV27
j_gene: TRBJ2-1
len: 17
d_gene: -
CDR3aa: CASSLRGGRNTYNEQFF
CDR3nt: TGTGCCAGCAGTTTAAGAGGGGGTAGAAACACATACAATGAGCAGTTCTTC

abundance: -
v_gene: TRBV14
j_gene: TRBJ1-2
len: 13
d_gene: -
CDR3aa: CASSDGPWSGYTF
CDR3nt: TGTGCCAGCAGCGACGGTCCCTGGAGTGGCTACACCTTC

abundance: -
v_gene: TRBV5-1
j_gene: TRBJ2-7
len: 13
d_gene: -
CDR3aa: CASSLHSLYEQYF
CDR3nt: TGCGCCAGCAGCTTGCACAGCTTATACGAGCAGTACTTC

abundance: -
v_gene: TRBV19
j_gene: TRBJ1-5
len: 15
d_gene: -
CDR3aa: CASKWTDYSNQPQHF
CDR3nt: TGTGCCAGTAAATGGACCGACTATAGCAATCAGCCCCAGCATTTT

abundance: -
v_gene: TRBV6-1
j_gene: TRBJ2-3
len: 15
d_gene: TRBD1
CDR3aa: CASSDWDSYTDTQYF
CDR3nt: TGTGCCAGCAGTGACTGGGACAGCTACACAGATACGCAGTATTTT

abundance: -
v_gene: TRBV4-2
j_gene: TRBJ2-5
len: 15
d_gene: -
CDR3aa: CASSQDRGYQETQYF
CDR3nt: TGTGCCAGCAGCCAAGATCGGGGGTACCAAGAGACCCAGTACTTC

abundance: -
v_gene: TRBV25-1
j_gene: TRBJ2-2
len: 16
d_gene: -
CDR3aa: CASSEGGAGNTGELFF
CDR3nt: TGTGCCAGCAGTGAAGGAGGTGCGGGGAACACCGGGGAGCTGTTTTTT

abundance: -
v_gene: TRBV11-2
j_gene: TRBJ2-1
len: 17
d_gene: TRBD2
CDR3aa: CASSHGLAGESYNEQFF
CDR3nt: TGTGCCAGCAGCCACGGACTAGCGGGGGAGTCATACAATGAGCAGTTCTTC

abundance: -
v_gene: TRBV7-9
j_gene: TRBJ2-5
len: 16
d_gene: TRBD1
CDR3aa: CASSLALGQGRETQYF
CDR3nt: TGTGCCAGCAGCTTAGCATTGGGACAGGGACGGGAGACCCAGTACTTC

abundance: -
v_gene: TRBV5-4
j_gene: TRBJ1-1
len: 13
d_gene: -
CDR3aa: CASSWGGVTEAFF
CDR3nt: TGTGCCAGCAGCTGGGGAGGTGTCACTGAAGCTTTCTTT

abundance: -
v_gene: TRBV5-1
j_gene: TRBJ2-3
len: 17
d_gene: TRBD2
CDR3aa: CASSPSLAGSSTDTQYF
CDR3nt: TGCGCCAGCAGCCCTTCCCTAGCGGGTTCTAGCACAGATACGCAGTATTTT

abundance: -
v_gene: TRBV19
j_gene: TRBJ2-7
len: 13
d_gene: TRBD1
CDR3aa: CASMTQGAGEQYF
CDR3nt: TGTGCCAGTATGACGCAGGGGGCTGGCGAGCAGTACTTC

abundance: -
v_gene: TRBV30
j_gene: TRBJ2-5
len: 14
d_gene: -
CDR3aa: CAWSTGTQQETQYF
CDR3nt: TGTGCCTGGAGCACCGGGACTCAGCAAGAGACCCAGTACTTC

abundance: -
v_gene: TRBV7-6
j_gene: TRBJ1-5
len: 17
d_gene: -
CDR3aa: CASSKSTGRYSNQPQHF
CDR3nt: TGTGCCAGCAGCAAATCCACCGGGAGATATAGCAATCAGCCCCAGCATTTT

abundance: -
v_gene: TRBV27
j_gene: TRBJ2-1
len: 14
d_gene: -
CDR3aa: CASSLDLPGDEQFF
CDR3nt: TGTGCCAGCAGTTTGGACTTACCGGGGGATGAGCAGTTCTTC

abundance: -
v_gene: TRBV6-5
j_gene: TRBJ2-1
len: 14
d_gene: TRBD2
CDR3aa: CASSYWEGHNEQFF
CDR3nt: TGTGCCAGCAGTTACTGGGAGGGCCACAATGAGCAGTTCTTC

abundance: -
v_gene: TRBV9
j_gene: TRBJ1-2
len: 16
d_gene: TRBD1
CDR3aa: CASSQGVWGQGHGYTF
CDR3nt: TGTGCCAGCAGTCAGGGGGTGTGGGGACAGGGACATGGCTACACCTTC

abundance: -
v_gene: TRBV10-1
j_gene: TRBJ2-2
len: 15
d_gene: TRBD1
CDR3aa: CASRPGTGGLGELFF
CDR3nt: TGCGCCAGCAGACCCGGGACAGGGGGTCTCGGGGAGCTGTTTTTT

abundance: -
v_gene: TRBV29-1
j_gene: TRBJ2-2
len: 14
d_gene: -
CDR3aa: CSGGGGAGSGELFF
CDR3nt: TGCAGCGGTGGAGGGGGCGCGGGGTCCGGGGAGCTGTTTTTT

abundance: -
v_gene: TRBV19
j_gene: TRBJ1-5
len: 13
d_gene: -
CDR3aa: CASRASGGWPQHF
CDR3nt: TGTGCCAGTAGGGCGAGCGGGGGTTGGCCCCAGCATTTT

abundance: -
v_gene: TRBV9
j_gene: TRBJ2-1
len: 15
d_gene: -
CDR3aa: CASSVVGEGYNEQFF
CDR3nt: TGTGCCAGCAGCGTAGTAGGAGAAGGCTACAATGAGCAGTTCTTC

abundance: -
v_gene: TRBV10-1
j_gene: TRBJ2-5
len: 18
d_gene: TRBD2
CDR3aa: CASRLAGGPLDPRETQYF
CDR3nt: TGCGCCAGCAGACTAGCGGGAGGGCCTCTCGACCCTAGAGAGACCCAGTACTTC

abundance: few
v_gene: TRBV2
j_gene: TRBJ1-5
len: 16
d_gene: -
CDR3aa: CASSAHTGYSNQPQHF
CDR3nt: TGTGCCAGCAGTGCACACACAGGTTATAGCAATCAGCCCCAGCATTTT